The clone carrying this T cell receptor beta chain was observed a single time. Its antigen is unknown. RNA transcripts provided the source from which TCR beta CDR3 regions were amplified. HTBI primers were employed in a first-round RT-PCR of the TCR CDR3. TCRdb called the multiplex PCR reads again in MiXCR, with one record for every CDR3 protein. The repertoire holds about 320,000 distinct CDR3 sequences, with approximately 17% as singletons. The data belong to a study of T cells in Graves' hyperthyroidism and ophthalmopathy. Looking at the study overall: Once the initial diagnosis was made, peripheral blood was obtained before any treatment. Broader study findings: Clonotypes that were expanded in thyroid above 0.001 mostly appeared in blood too.

The CDR3 is 14 amino acids. The germline gives CDR1 SGHDT, CDR2 YYEEEE. V shed 1 base and J shed 5 bases, with 13 bases lying between them. Stable disease denoted Graves' hyperthyroidism without ophthalmopathy progression within 18 months. The study left out patients who had uncontrolled infection, other autoimmune disease, pregnancy or lactation. Sequencing was performed on blood. This sequence joins TRBV5-6 and TRBJ2-7; D is uncertain. The source of this sequence is a young man with Graves' hyperthyroidism. The CDR3, as DNA: TGTGCCAGCAGCTTGAGTTTGGGGATGAACGAGCAGTACTTC. It translates to CASSLSLGMNEQYF.